This TCR beta chain was sequenced during a study of shared clonotypes between healthy human individuals. V was pared by 1 base and J by 0 bases, with 6 bases of the junction left unmatched. The CDR3 sequence is 18 residues long. From germline, CDR1 is KGHSH and CDR2 LQKENI. Comment on this clone: Its antigen is not known.

Every one of the donors was a Caucasian adult that lived in Nashville, Tennessee. Method: immunoSEQ multiplex PCR; TCRdb's copy keeps in-frame clones and lacks some. This table has about 1.5 million clones, around 97% appearing once. The study's findings and limits: Generation of non-shared clonotypes was less probable than generation of clonotypes shared by all four donors.

The chain joins TRBV18 to TRBJ1-3; 10 nucleotides line up with TRBD1. The sequenced sample was naive CD4+ T cells sorted from blood. Subset denoted: CD45RA+ positively selected. The clonotype comes from a man aged 30-40 years in good health. The CDR3 DNA reads as TGTGCCAGCTCACCACTTACGGACAGGGGGTCCTCTGGAAACACCATATATTTT. The encoded protein is CASSPLTDRGSSGNTIYF.